This TCR beta chain was captured in a study of T cells in lung cancer brain metastases. This CDR3 spans 15 amino acids. The junction had 6 bases not matched to a gene; V was cut back by 4 bases and J by 7 bases. Germline-derived CDR1 and CDR2 are MGHDK and SYGVNS. Study-level findings and limits: Paired lesions shared few clones; most were lesion-specific (mean Morisita approximately 0.25).

Method: immunoSEQ multiplex PCR; TCRdb's copy keeps in-frame clones and lacks some. Altogether about 2,100 clones are present, 90% being singletons, with the ten largest covering roughly 3.5%. A remark on this clone: Its antigen remains unknown.

Sequencing was done on a sample of tumor tissue from the primary lung tumor. The V gene is TRBV25-1, the J gene TRBJ1-5; 11 bases map to TRBD1. The sequence derives from a man between 65 and 79 years old with non-small cell lung cancer. The CDR3 region has the DNA TGTGCCAGCAGTGGGACAGGGGGCCTTGGCCAGCCCCAGCATTTT. This encodes CASSGTGGLGQPQHF.